There are a few counts of the clone carrying this TCR beta chain. Its specificity is not known. The record originates from a study of vaccination and CD4 T cells after COVID-19. About the study: Convalescent donors totaled six males and four females, including two who were Hispanic. Sampling that followed vaccination took place a median approximately 72 days after dose two, within a range of 14 to 241. Overlapping spike peptides of SARS-CoV-2, HCoV-NL63, HCoV-OC43 and HCoV-229E stimulated the cells. Study results and caveats: Within the convalescent patients, spike mono-reactivity was found in 304 of 307 vaccine-specific clones.

Treatment indicated: approximately 11-day PBMC culture with coronavirus spike peptide pools or control peptides (ViraFEST assay). The CDR3 is 12 amino acids. Trimming stripped 1 base from V and 2 bases from J, with 2 bases between. Once obtained from cultured CD4+ T cells, the DNA was sequenced using the Oncomine TCR Beta short-read assay. MiXCR was run by TCRdb on the PCR reads, yielding one entry per CDR3 protein. This repertoire shows 8,800 or so distinct CDR3 sequences, roughly 35% found once; its top ten account for approximately 31%. The material sequenced was cultured CD4+ T cells from blood. The chain recombines TRBV12-3 or TRBV12-4 with TRBJ1-1, with D hard to call. The TCR sequence derives from a human donor with COVID-19. This CDR3 reads CASSLGNTEAFF. CDR3 DNA: TGTGCCAGCAGTTTAGGTAACACTGAAGCTTTCTTT.